Below are 28 T cell receptor beta chains sequenced from a single sample in a study of blood T cell repertoires in COVID-19. TCRdb's copy holds only in-frame clones and misses some; the assay was immunoSEQ multiplex PCR. The sample has just under 150,000 clones; 87% are singletons. What was sequenced was peripheral blood. These receptors were collected from a woman aged 45 to 65 with active or convalescent COVID-19.

This chain uses TRBV6-2 or TRBV6-3 with TRBJ2-1; the match to TRBD1 covers 9 bases. Trimming took 2 bases from V and 7 from J; bases not matched to a gene: 6. The V gene's germline CDR1 is MNHEY and CDR2 SVGEGT. The CDR3 loop spans 15 amino acids. The CDR3 nucleotides are TGTGCCAGCAGTTACGCCGGGACAGGGTCGAATGAGCAGTTCTTC. Protein product: CASSYAGTGSNEQFF.

This clone was detected only a few times. The rearrangement joins TRBV2 to TRBJ1-2; 9 bases map to TRBD1. Looked up from germline, CDR1 is SNHLY and CDR2 is FYNNEI. The CDR3 contains 14 residues. V dropped 8 bases and J dropped 7; count of bases not matched to a gene: 11. DNA for the CDR3: TGTGCCAGCGGCTTTCCCGGGACAGGGTTTGGCTACACCTTC. Residues: CASGFPGTGFGYTF. Using reference TRBV2 and TRBJ1-2 for the parts outside the CDR3, the full variable domain is EPEVTQTPSHQVTQMGQEVILRCVPISNHLYFYWYRQILGQKVEFLVSFYNNEISEKSEIFDDQFSVERPDGSNFTLKIRSTKLEDSAMYFCASGFPGTGFGYTFGSGTRLTVV.

The chain uses TRBV9 and TRBJ2-6; 8 positions agree with TRBD1. The germline V gene encodes CDR1 SGDLS and CDR2 YYNGEE. V trimming: 2 bases; J trimming: 1 base; junction bases outside the gene matches: 8. The CDR3 is 18 residues long. The CDR3 coding sequence is TGTGCCAGCAGCGTTGCTACAGGGGGTGAATCTGGGGCCAACGTCCTGACTTTC. Protein product: CASSVATGGESGANVLTF.

The genes are TRBV4-3 and TRBJ1-1; perhaps TRBD1 as D (6 bases). The germline CDR1 and CDR2 sequences are LGHNA and YSLEER. CDR3 size: 15 residues. The V end lost 4 bases, the J end lost 4 bases, and 16 bases lay between the germline ends. CDR3 nucleotides: TGCGCCAGCAGCCCAGGTACAGGGTTTGGCACTGAAGCTTTCTTT. Protein: CASSPGTGFGTEAFF.

The chain has TRBV6-2 or TRBV6-3 and TRBJ1-5, with D uncertain. CDR3 length: 14 residues. V gave up 2 bases and J gave up 1 base, with 6 bases separating them. CDR1 MNHEY and CDR2 SVGEGT come from the germline V gene. This CDR3 is CASSYEVSNQPQHF. In nucleotides, the CDR3 is TGTGCCAGCAGTTACGAGGTCAGCAATCAGCCCCAGCATTTT.

As regards this clone: Germline and junction disagree at one end, which may indicate a read error. The chain links TRBV15 to TRBJ2-1, with D hard to call. Germline-derived CDR1 and CDR2 are LNHNV and YYDKDF (reference sequence). The CDR3 spans 12 residues. In DNA, the CDR3 is TGTGCCGCCAGCAGGTTAGTTGGTGAGCAGTTCTTC. Protein: CAASRLVGEQFF.

The chain links TRBV7-9 to TRBJ1-2; 9 positions match TRBD1. There are 14 residues in the CDR3. Germline CDR1 SEHNR, CDR2 FQNEAQ (reference sequence). After removal of 7 bases from V and 0 bases from J, the junction contained 3 bases not matched to a gene. The CDR3 coding sequence is TGTGCCAGCATCGGACAGGGGCCTAACTATGGCTACACCTTC. Translated, it gives CASIGQGPNYGYTF.

V and J are TRBV30 and TRBJ2-1; weak D call: TRBD2 (6 bases). The CDR3 runs to 14 residues. The V and J ends lost 0 bases and 4 bases respectively, with 10 bases between them. CDR1 and CDR2 from the germline V gene are GTSNPN and SVGIG (reference sequence). CDR3 bases: TGTGCCTGGAGTGTGGGGGGTTCTTACAATGAGCAGTTCTTC. It specifies CAWSVGGSYNEQFF.

This clone appeared once. The CDR3 nucleotides read TGCGCCAGCAGCCCCCCGCCGCTAGCGGGAGTGAGAGAGACCCAGTACTTC. Its protein product is CASSPPPLAGVRETQYF. The rearrangement links TRBV4-3 to TRBJ2-5, with 10 bases fitting TRBD2. CDR3 length equals 17 residues. Germline V gene data show CDR1 as LGHNA and CDR2 as YSLEER. V lost 4 bases to trimming and J lost 4 bases; unmatched junction nucleotides: 12.

A single count supports this clone. J is TRBJ2-1 and V is TRBV3-1 (or the pseudogene TRBV3-2), with D perhaps matching TRBD2 (6 bases). Trimming took 4 bases from V and 4 from J, leaving 11 bases between them. The CDR3 loop spans 14 amino acids. Germline assignment: CDR1 LGHDT and CDR2 YNNKEL (reference sequence). DNA of the CDR3: TGTGCCAGCAGCCCCCTCGGGGGTTACAATGAGCAGTTCTTC. Encoded protein: CASSPLGGYNEQFF.

The chain employs TRBV27 and TRBJ1-6; TRBD1 aligns across 7 bases. CDR3 length: 14 residues. The junction had 2 bases not matched to a gene; V was cut back by 5 bases and J by 4 bases. The V gene's germline CDR1 is MNHEY and CDR2 SMNVEV (reference sequence). The CDR3: CASSRDRYNSPLHF. In nucleotides, the CDR3 is TGTGCCAGCAGTCGGGACAGATATAATTCACCCCTCCACTTT.

This chain uses TRBV30 with TRBJ2-3; D unclear. Germline V lookup: CDR1 GTSNPN, CDR2 SVGIG (reference sequence). The V gene lost 0 bases and the J gene lost 7 bases, with 14 bases spanning the gap. The CDR3 contains 14 residues. The CDR3 region is CAWSVPISINTQYF. In DNA, the CDR3 is TGTGCCTGGAGTGTTCCGATAAGCATAAATACGCAGTATTTT.

The V call is TRBV7-2, the J call TRBJ2-1; TRBD1 aligns across 9 bases. This CDR3 has 13 amino acids. The V gene end was trimmed by 7 bases and the J gene end by 6 bases; junction bases not matched to a gene: 4. Germline values: CDR1 SGHTA, CDR2 FQGNSA. CDR3 sequence reads: CASNKQGANEQFF. Written as DNA, the CDR3 is TGTGCCAGCAACAAACAGGGGGCCAATGAGCAGTTCTTC.

The J gene is TRBJ2-7, the V gene TRBV7-9; 7 bases align to TRBD1. This CDR3 comprises 14 residues. The ends lost 2 bases at V and 4 bases at J; junction bases unmatched: 5. Germline V gene sequence: CDR1 SEHNR, CDR2 FQNEAQ (reference sequence). The CDR3 is CASSLTGAEYEQYF. The CDR3 DNA follows: TGTGCCAGCAGCTTAACAGGGGCCGAATACGAGCAGTACTTC.

The rearrangement links TRBV11-2 to TRBJ2-3, with D maybe TRBD1 (7 bases). The germline V and J ends were trimmed by 4 bases and 3 bases, with 17 bases remaining between them. CDR3 size: 16 residues. Germline lookup yields CDR1 SGHAT and CDR2 FQNNGV. CDR3 bases: TGTGCCAGCAGCTCCGCTTGGAGGGGGCGGACAGATACGCAGTATTTT. As protein: CASSSAWRGRTDTQYF.

This clone has just a few counts. This chain connects TRBV7-2 to TRBJ1-1; D not resolved. The CDR3 length is 14 residues. With 4 bases removed from V and 5 bases from J, the gap between germline ends came to 14 bases. Germline CDR1 SGHTA, CDR2 FQGNSA. The CDR3 reads CASSSAGRPTEAFF. CDR3 in DNA: TGTGCCAGCAGCTCAGCGGGCAGGCCGACTGAAGCTTTCTTT.

This clone was picked up one time. The CDR3, as DNA: TGTGCCTGGAGTACCAGCTCCTACGAGCAGTACTTC. This encodes CAWSTSSYEQYF. This sequence joins TRBV30 and TRBJ2-7, with unresolved D. Trimming took 2 bases from V and 0 from J, leaving 5 bases between them. This CDR3 is 12 amino acids long. Germline V gene data show CDR1 as GTSNPN and CDR2 as SVGIG (reference sequence). Variable domain in full (rest from reference TRBV30 and TRBJ2-7): SQTIHQWPATLVQPVGSPLSLECTVEGTSNPNLYWYRQAAGRGLQLLFYSVGIGQISSEVPQNLSASRPQDRQFILSSKKLLLSDSGFYLCAWSTSSYEQYFGPGTRLTVT.

V usage is TRBV5-8 and J usage is TRBJ1-2; 10 bases agree with TRBD1. The CDR3 is 19 residues long. The trim removed 4 bases at V and 5 bases at J, leaving 20 bases unmatched. CDR1 is SGHTS, CDR2 YDEGEE, per germline. The CDR3 DNA reads as TGTGCCAGCAGCCTGACCGTCGCGACAGGGGGCCGTTGGCTTTATGGCTACACCTTC. Protein product: CASSLTVATGGRWLYGYTF.

The chain uses TRBV5-4 and TRBJ1-1; tentatively, D is TRBD1 (6 bases). The V end was cut by 0 bases, the J end by 7 bases, with 19 bases between. The CDR3 contains 16 residues. Germline V gene data show CDR1 as SGHNT and CDR2 as YYREEE (reference sequence). The CDR3 DNA reads as TGTGCCAGCAGCTTGGGCCAGAACACAGGGCTGGGTGAAGCTTTCTTT. Protein product: CASSLGQNTGLGEAFF.

The chain links TRBV4-1 to TRBJ2-2, with TRBD2 matching over 9 bases. The CDR3 loop spans 14 amino acids. Trimming at V came to 4 bases and at J to 5 bases, leaving 2 bases not matched to a gene. The germline V gene has CDR1 MGHRA and CDR2 YSYEKL. The chain's CDR3 is CASSRAGGTGELFF. As DNA, the CDR3 is TGCGCCAGCAGCCGGGCGGGGGGGACCGGGGAGCTGTTTTTT.

This clone was detected only once. The chain carries TRBV3-1 (or the pseudogene TRBV3-2) and TRBJ2-2; D uncertain. Trimming removed 1 base at V and 8 bases at J, with 2 bases between. Germline assignment: CDR1 LGHDT and CDR2 YNNKEL (reference sequence). The CDR3 covers 11 residues. In DNA form, the CDR3 reads TGTGCCAGCAGCCAAGCGGGGGAGCTGTTTTTT. This encodes CASSQAGELFF.

This rearrangement joins TRBV7-8 to TRBJ2-6, with 8 bases aligning to TRBD1. The CDR3 is 15 residues long. V lost 6 bases and J lost 2; bases outside the gene matches: 3. Germline-derived CDR1 and CDR2 are SGHVS and FQNEAQ. The chain's CDR3 is CASSQGAAGANVLTF. In nucleotides, the CDR3 is TGTGCCAGCAGTCAGGGGGCGGCTGGGGCCAACGTCCTGACTTTC.

This clone came up once. The V call is TRBV11-3, the J call TRBJ1-1; D not resolved. CDR1 is SGHNT, CDR2 YENEEA, per germline. Trimming took 8 bases from V and 0 from J, leaving 10 bases between them. CDR3 size: 13 residues. CDR3 sequence: CASGQSMNTEAFF. CDR3 coding DNA: TGTGCCAGCGGGCAGAGCATGAACACTGAAGCTTTCTTT.

The rearrangement joins TRBV5-8 to TRBJ1-2, with D possibly matching TRBD1 (6 bases). The CDR3 is 15 amino acids. With 0 bases removed from V and 4 bases from J, the gap between germline ends came to 13 bases. Germline values: CDR1 SGHTS, CDR2 YDEGEE. As DNA, the CDR3 is TGTGCCAGCAGCTTGGGACAGGCCTCCTTCTATGGCTACACCTTC. It codes for CASSLGQASFYGYTF.

This clone was seen only a few times. This chain links TRBV19 with TRBJ1-1, with 8 bases lining up with TRBD1. The germline V gene encodes CDR1 LNHDA and CDR2 SQIVND (reference sequence). The trim removed 3 bases at V and 2 bases at J, leaving 5 bases unmatched. There are 15 residues in the CDR3. The CDR3 DNA sequence: TGTGCCAGTAGTATGGGAGGGACAGGCAACACTGAAGCTTTCTTT. Its protein is CASSMGGTGNTEAFF. Supplemented by reference TRBV19 and TRBJ1-1, the full variable domain reads DGGITQSPKYLFRKEGQNVTLSCEQNLNHDAMYWYRQDPGQGLRLIYYSQIVNDFQKGDIAEGYSVSREKKESFPLTVTSAQKNPTAFYLCASSMGGTGNTEAFFGQGTRLTVV.

The chain is built from TRBV10-3 and TRBJ2-1; 10 bases agree with TRBD2. The length of the CDR3 is 15 residues. The V and J ends lost 2 bases and 4 bases, in that order; junction bases with no gene match: 2. CDR1 is ENHRY, CDR2 SYGVKD, per germline. CDR3 sequence: CAISEGLAEYNEQFF. CDR3 coding DNA: TGTGCCATCAGTGAGGGACTAGCGGAATACAATGAGCAGTTCTTC.

The chain couples TRBV19 to TRBJ1-3; 9 bases are a match to TRBD1. CDR1 and CDR2 (germline): LNHDA, SQIVND (reference sequence). The CDR3 has 14 residues. V lost 6 bases and J lost 2; bases outside the gene matches: 2. The CDR3, as DNA: TGTGCCAGTAGCCGACAGGGGGCTGGAAACACCATATATTTT. It codes for CASSRQGAGNTIYF. Filled out from reference TRBV19 and TRBJ1-3, the complete variable domain reads DGGITQSPKYLFRKEGQNVTLSCEQNLNHDAMYWYRQDPGQGLRLIYYSQIVNDFQKGDIAEGYSVSREKKESFPLTVTSAQKNPTAFYLCASSRQGAGNTIYFGEGSWLTVV.

This chain joins TRBV7-2 and TRBJ1-4; 7 nucleotides match TRBD1. Looked up from germline, CDR1 is SGHTA and CDR2 is FQGNSA. This CDR3 contains 14 residues. The junction had 6 bases not matched to a gene; V was cut back by 3 bases and J by 8 bases. CDR3 residues: CASSFTGVGEKLFF. The DNA for the CDR3 is TGTGCCAGCAGCTTCACAGGGGTTGGAGAAAAACTGTTTTTT.